This T cell receptor (beta chain) was identified during a study of PD-L1 blockade in urothelial cancer. The J segment lost 1 base and the V segment lost 4 bases, leaving 11 bases of the junction unmatched. This CDR3 is 20 amino acids long. Germline CDR1 and CDR2: MNHEY and SMNVEV (reference sequence). The time point denotes: pretreatment peripheral blood. TCRdb keeps only in-frame clones here, not all; method: immunoSEQ multiplex PCR. The table lists tens of thousands of clones, roughly 90% of them singletons, with more than 3.5% in the top ten. The sample was PBMCs, taken around atezolizumab (anti-PD-L1) treatment. V gene TRBV27 combines with J gene TRBJ2-1; 15 nucleotides line up with TRBD2. This receptor was obtained from a man aged 65-85 years with urothelial cancer. The CDR3 loop is CASSSRRTSGRGSSYNEQFF. The DNA of the CDR3 is TGTGCCAGCAGTTCTCGACGGACTAGCGGGAGGGGAAGTTCCTACAATGAGCAGTTCTTC.